A selection of T cell receptor beta chains follows, all from one sample in a study of T cell responses to AZD1222 COVID-19 vaccine. Sequencing used immunoSEQ multiplex PCR; TCRdb keeps in-frame clones, though not all of them. Of 120,000 or so clones in the sample, about 94% were seen once. Sequencing used peripheral blood, obtained 28 days after the second AZD1222 dose. These receptors were obtained from an adult who received the AZD1222 COVID-19 vaccine. The conserved cysteine and the conserved F or W are not part of the CDR3 here. The order of the fields is V gene, D gene, CDR3 protein. A D gene is named only where the DNA matches it firmly.

V gene: TRBV9; D gene: .; CDR3 protein: ASSAHAGNSPLH
V gene: TRBV28; D gene: TRBD1; CDR3 protein: ASSTGGWDSLDYNQPQH
V gene: TRBV7-8; D gene: .; CDR3 protein: ASSLEGLLSYNEQF
V gene: TRBV20-1; D gene: .; CDR3 protein: SGTWDTEAF
V gene: TRBV2; D gene: TRBD1; CDR3 protein: ASSGVAGGAAQPQH
V gene: TRBV11-2; D gene: .; CDR3 protein: ASSFTGGDGEKLF
V gene: TRBV27; D gene: .; CDR3 protein: ASSLGPNQAYEQY
V gene: TRBV11-2; D gene: TRBD1; CDR3 protein: ASSPWTGTADQETQY
V gene: TRBV27; D gene: .; CDR3 protein: ASSLGNTIY
V gene: TRBV18; D gene: TRBD1; CDR3 protein: ASSRDRDNSPLH
V gene: TRBV19; D gene: .; CDR3 protein: ASSIGSTGTLNQPQH
V gene: TRBV10-2; D gene: TRBD2; CDR3 protein: ASSRGGGNTDTQY
V gene: TRBV5-6; D gene: .; CDR3 protein: ASSFRSYNEQF
V gene: TRBV3-1/TRBV3-2; D gene: TRBD1; CDR3 protein: ASRETGTGLPSGANVLT
V gene: TRBV7-9; D gene: .; CDR3 protein: ASSLNGGYT
V gene: TRBV29-1; D gene: TRBD1; CDR3 protein: SSTSGQVGETQY
V gene: TRBV14; D gene: .; CDR3 protein: ASSQRGVHFYEQY